These 10 T cell receptor beta chains share one sample of origin, sequenced in a study of OX40 agonist ivuxolimab in advanced cancers. Using immunoSEQ multiplex PCR, the repertoire was profiled, and TCRdb retains in-frame clones only, with some absent. This table has 40,000 to 60,000 clones, 88% appearing once. The sequencing used CD4+ or CD8+ T cells sorted from blood, collected in a trial of the OX40 agonist ivuxolimab. These receptors were taken from an adult with an advanced solid tumor such as melanoma, head and neck, liver or kidney cancer.

The chain has TRBV5-4 and TRBJ1-5; D is undetermined. The CDR3 is 13 residues long. Germline V lookup: CDR1 SGHNT, CDR2 YYREEE (reference sequence). With 4 bases removed from V and 1 base from J, the gap between germline ends came to 6 bases. CDR3 DNA: TGTGCCAGCAGCCTTGGCAGCAATCAGCCCCAGCATTTT. Protein sequence: CASSLGSNQPQHF. Drawing the rest from reference TRBV5-4 and TRBJ1-5, the complete variable domain is ETGVTQSPTHLIKTRGQQVTLRCSSQSGHNTVSWYQQALGQGPQFIFQYYREEENGRGNFPPRFSGLQFPNYSSELNVNALELDDSALYLCASSLGSNQPQHFGDGTRLSIL.

The gene calls are TRBV11-3 and TRBJ2-7, with D hard to call. CDR1 SGHNT and CDR2 YENEEA come from the germline V gene. This CDR3 is built from 15 residues. With 5 bases removed from V and 0 bases from J, the gap between germline ends came to 14 bases. The CDR3 DNA is TGTGCCAGCAGCCGCGCGGTCTTTAGCTCCTACGAGCAGTACTTC. It translates to CASSRAVFSSYEQYF. Supplemented by reference TRBV11-3 and TRBJ2-7, the full variable domain reads EAGVVQSPRYKIIEKKQPVAFWCNPISGHNTLYWYLQNLGQGPELLIRYENEEAVDDSQLPKDRFSAERLKGVDSTLKIQPAELGDSAVYLCASSRAVFSSYEQYFGPGTRLTVT.

The chain employs TRBV9 and TRBJ1-4; D not resolved. The CDR3 extends over 15 amino acids. Germline V gives CDR1 SGDLS, CDR2 YYNGEE. Between the trimmed V and J ends, which lost 0 bases and 0 bases, there was a span of 6 bases. The CDR3 here is CASSVAFTTNEKLFF. CDR3 nucleotide sequence: TGTGCCAGCAGCGTAGCCTTTACAACTAATGAAAAACTGTTTTTT. Complete variable domain (other parts from reference TRBV9 and TRBJ1-4): DSGVTQTPKHLITATGQRVTLRCSPRSGDLSVYWYQQSLDQGLQFLIQYYNGEERAKGNILERFSAQQFPDLHSELNLSSLELGDSALYFCASSVAFTTNEKLFFGSGTQLSVL.

The V gene is TRBV6-6, the J gene TRBJ1-4, with TRBD1 identical over 9 bases. The CDR3 has 14 amino acids. Germline assignment: CDR1 MNHNY and CDR2 SVGAGI (reference sequence). V shed 6 bases and J 8 bases; nucleotides not matched to a gene: 7. The CDR3 is CASRPGQGAEKLFF. The CDR3 DNA reads TGTGCCAGCAGACCGGGACAGGGCGCGGAAAAACTGTTTTTT.

The chain carries TRBV5-4 and TRBJ1-4, with D unresolved. This CDR3 is 16 amino acids long. The V and J ends lost 2 bases and 2 bases respectively, with 13 bases between them. Germline V CDR1 and CDR2: SGHNT, YYREEE (reference sequence). DNA for the CDR3: TGTGCCAGCAGCTTATTAGGGCCCAGCACTAATGAAAAACTGTTTTTT. Its protein is CASSLLGPSTNEKLFF.

The chain employs TRBV28 and TRBJ2-5; the match to TRBD2 covers 11 bases. V was clipped by 4 bases and J by 9 bases; unmatched bases: 10. The length of the CDR3 is 15 residues. CDR1 is MDHEN and CDR2 is SYDVKM in the germline V gene. CDR3: CASSSLSGGAGPQYF. In nucleotides, the CDR3 is TGTGCCAGCAGTTCCCTTAGCGGGGGGGCCGGTCCCCAGTACTTC.

The CDR3 reads CSAPGAETQYF. The CDR3 DNA reads as TGCAGTGCCCCCGGGGCAGAGACCCAGTACTTC. V usage is TRBV20-1 and J usage is TRBJ2-5, with D perhaps matching TRBD1 or TRBD2 (5 bases each). V lost 6 bases to trimming and J lost 4 bases, with 9 bases between them. Germline V lookup: CDR1 DFQATT, CDR2 SNEGSKA (reference sequence). The length of the CDR3 is 11 residues.

The chain combines TRBV20-1 with TRBJ2-1; tentatively, D is TRBD1 or TRBD2 (6 bases each). V lost 3 bases and J lost 9, with 9 bases in between. The length of the CDR3 is 11 residues. Germline CDR1 and CDR2: DFQATT and SNEGSKA (reference sequence). CDR3 DNA sequence: TGCAGTGCTAGTAGGGGGGTTGAGCAGTTCTTC. This codes for CSASRGVEQFF.

V usage is TRBV7-2 and J usage is TRBJ1-1; the D is unclear. This CDR3 comprises 13 residues. CDR1 is SGHTA, CDR2 FQGNSA, per germline. The V end lost 6 bases, the J end lost 4 bases, and 12 bases lay between the germline ends. The CDR3 nucleotides are TGTGCCAGCAGGAGGATGGGAAGCACTGAAGCTTTCTTT. It codes for CASRRMGSTEAFF.

This clone appeared once. The chain recombines TRBV28 with TRBJ1-2; D possibly corresponds to TRBD1 (6 bases). Germline loops: CDR1 MDHEN, CDR2 SYDVKM. V dropped 5 bases and J dropped 1 base, with 11 bases sitting between them. This CDR3 is built from 14 residues. The CDR3 DNA reads TGTGCCAGCAGTCAGGGGCAGGGTAACTATGGCTACACCTTC. Translation: CASSQGQGNYGYTF.